What follows describes a single TCR beta chain. V lost 4 bases and J lost 3; bases outside the gene matches: 7. CDR1 is SGHNT and CDR2 is YYREEE in the germline V gene (reference sequence). The CDR3 has 16 residues. This sample was taken from a study of cytomegalovirus exposure and HLA in healthy donors. This PCR relied on a set of 60 Vbeta primers and 13 Jbeta primers. Measured with immunoSEQ multiplex PCR; TCRdb has only the in-frame clones, and not every one. The data hold around 160,000 clones, with 68% observed a single time. The J gene is TRBJ2-2, the V gene TRBV5-4; 9 nucleotides agree with TRBD1. What was sequenced was PBMCs. This clonotype originated in a man aged 50-59 years in good health and CMV-seronegative. The chain's CDR3 is CASSPSRDRDTGELFF. CDR3 sequence (DNA): TGTGCCAGCAGCCCTTCCCGGGACAGGGACACCGGGGAGCTGTTTTTT.